A selection of T cell receptor beta chains follows, all from one sample in a study. From the 5' RACE reads, TCRdb called clonotypes with MiXCR, one entry per CDR3 protein. This repertoire shows about 50,000 distinct CDR3 sequences, roughly 28% found once; its top ten account for about 2.2%. Sequencing was performed on naive CD4+ T cells sorted from blood. Receptors were obtained from a female donor with breast cancer. Each CDR3 is given with its conserved first and last residue. The order of the fields is J gene, V gene, CDR3 protein.

>TRBJ1-2|TRBV29-1
CSVEEGGGYTF
>TRBJ2-3|TRBV6-5
CASSPPGTKTDTQYF
>TRBJ1-2|TRBV29-1
CSVEDPDRSYGYTF
>TRBJ1-2|TRBV20-1
CSAAGGLGYGYTF
>TRBJ1-1|TRBV6-5
CASRPRPVMNTEAFF
>TRBJ2-1|TRBV4-2
CASSQGGFNEQFF
>TRBJ2-1|TRBV6-6
CASSAGRYNEQFF
>TRBJ2-1|TRBV28
CANRGMRGGFF
>TRBJ1-6|TRBV28
CASSSAGTHDSPLHF
>TRBJ2-1|TRBV6-2/TRBV6-3
CASSGGGGFNEQFF
>TRBJ2-1|TRBV20-1
CSAYRDPGNEQFF
>TRBJ2-3|TRBV9
CASSAVGAGSFTDTQYF
>TRBJ2-4|TRBV20-1
CSAVKVPMTKNIQYF
>TRBJ2-7|TRBV4-1
CASSHQGTYEQYF
>TRBJ2-3|TRBV4-1
CASSQAGTSGRNTQYF
>TRBJ2-1|TRBV7-2
CASSAAGGSYNEQFF
>TRBJ2-5|TRBV3-1
CASSLGGLETQYF
>TRBJ2-1|TRBV6-1
CASAGLAGGSDNEQFF
>TRBJ2-1|TRBV5-1
CASSLGPTQYNEQFF
>TRBJ2-7|TRBV4-1
CASSEGASSYEQYF
>TRBJ1-2|TRBV11-2
CASSLGRYGYTF
>TRBJ2-7|TRBV6-1
CASSEALATQYF
>TRBJ1-5|TRBV6-1
CASSTLDQPQHF
>TRBJ2-3|TRBV24-1
CATSDPTSTDTQYF
>TRBJ2-4|TRBV21-1
CASSKSVEAKNIQYF
>TRBJ1-1|TRBV11-2
CANSLENTEAFF
>TRBJ2-5|TRBV24-1
CATSDWDSQETQYF
>TRBJ2-2|TRBV12-3/TRBV12-4
CASSLSLTWELFF
>TRBJ2-3|TRBV3-1
CASRGDFTDTQYF
>TRBJ1-5|TRBV7-6
CASSYPDRGIYFGNQPQHF
>TRBJ1-1|TRBV5-1
CASSLFLGNTEAFF
>TRBJ1-1|TRBV6-5
CASSRGAGVMNTEAFF
>TRBJ2-3|TRBV7-2
CASSLERTSGPLYF
>TRBJ1-4|TRBV2
CASQGVGEKLFF
>TRBJ2-7|TRBV5-1
CASSPTGGNSYEQYF
>TRBJ2-2|TRBV7-2
CASSPRGGTSGTRWTGELFF
>TRBJ2-1|TRBV5-1
CASSLARNEQFF
>TRBJ2-3|TRBV19
CASSILNSLDTQYF
>TRBJ1-1|TRBV5-1
CASSLEVGTTNTEAFF
>TRBJ1-4|TRBV7-9
CASSPRSGGYEKLFF
>TRBJ1-1|TRBV2
CASRHGRETEAFF
>TRBJ2-1|TRBV29-1
CSVSSGGYNEQFF
>TRBJ1-6|TRBV12-3/TRBV12-4
CASRSNQGNNSPLHF
>TRBJ2-1|TRBV18
CASSRDGYNEQFF
>TRBJ1-1|TRBV20-1
CSARSSVRSTEAFF
>TRBJ2-5|TRBV2
CASSDPWNQETQYF
>TRBJ2-5|TRBV5-1
CASSLYGLQETQCF
>TRBJ1-1|TRBV29-1
CSTMGGVSTEAFF
>TRBJ2-1|TRBV5-1
CASSLDPRGEQFF
>TRBJ1-1|TRBV25-1
CASSPGAPSGAFF
>TRBJ2-5|TRBV5-1
CASSSPGQGGETQYF
>TRBJ1-6|TRBV6-1
CASRKDLYNSPLHF
>TRBJ1-1|TRBV27
CASSRWDRVELGPEAFF